These 25 T cell receptor beta chains were all obtained from the same sample, sequenced in a study of shared clonotypes between healthy human individuals. The repertoire was sequenced with immunoSEQ multiplex PCR; TCRdb's copy has only in-frame clones and lacks some. Here the sample spans 2 million to 3 million clones, approximately 92% being singletons. The specimen sequenced was naive CD4+ T cells sorted from blood. Subset defined: CD45RA+ positively selected. The receptors shown here come from a man aged 18 to 35 in good health.

Regarding this clone: Within the sample, other DNA sequences also encode this same CDR3. The V call is TRBV19, the J call TRBJ2-6; no definite D call. Looked up from germline, CDR1 is LNHDA and CDR2 is SQIVND (reference sequence). This CDR3 has 13 amino acids. Trimming took 5 bases from V and 2 from J, leaving 4 bases between them. CDR3: CASSGTGANVLTF. The CDR3 region has the DNA TGTGCCAGTAGTGGGACTGGGGCCAACGTCCTGACTTTC.

The genes are TRBV19 and TRBJ1-4; TRBD1 agrees at 7 bases. The CDR3 consists of 16 residues. The junction had 8 bases not matched to a gene; V was cut back by 7 bases and J by 0 bases. Germline loops: CDR1 LNHDA, CDR2 SQIVND (reference sequence). The CDR3 spells CASTTQGGATNEKLFF. The CDR3 DNA follows: TGTGCCAGTACTACCCAGGGGGGTGCAACTAATGAAAAACTGTTTTTT.

Only one count was recorded for this clone. The chain has TRBV5-1 and TRBJ1-2, with a possible D match to TRBD1 (5 bases). The V and J ends lost 0 bases and 0 bases respectively, with 12 bases between them. Per the germline V gene, CDR1 is SGHRS and CDR2 is YFSETQ. The CDR3 covers 16 residues. The CDR3 here is CASSLVGAPTNYGYTF. CDR3 nucleotide sequence: TGCGCCAGCAGCTTGGTAGGGGCCCCTACTAACTATGGCTACACCTTC.

The gene calls are TRBV7-9 and TRBJ2-7; D is undetermined. Trimming shortened V by 0 bases and J by 1 base, and 10 bases separated the two germline ends. CDR1 is SEHNR and CDR2 is FQNEAQ in the germline V gene (reference sequence). The CDR3 is 15 amino acids. Here the CDR3 reads CASSLAGSKSYEQYF. The CDR3, as DNA: TGTGCCAGCAGCTTAGCTGGCTCGAAATCCTACGAGCAGTACTTC.

For this clone: Other DNA sequences within the sample encode an identical CDR3. In DNA, the CDR3 is TGCGCCAGCAGCGCCCCGGGACAGGGCTCCTACGAGCAGTACTTC. Translating it yields CASSAPGQGSYEQYF. The J gene is TRBJ2-7, the V gene TRBV5-1, with 9 bases aligning to TRBD1. This CDR3 comprises 15 residues. Germline-derived CDR1 and CDR2 are SGHRS and YFSETQ. Trimming took 4 bases from V and 0 from J; bases not matched to a gene: 5.

The V call is TRBV5-4, the J call TRBJ1-2, with 8 bases matching TRBD1. The V gene end was trimmed by 4 bases and the J gene end by 0 bases; junction bases not matched to a gene: 5. Looked up from germline, CDR1 is SGHNT and CDR2 is YYREEE (reference sequence). This CDR3 region has 15 residues. This CDR3 is CASSRRTGTNYGYTF. In DNA, the CDR3 is TGTGCCAGCAGCCGAAGGACAGGGACTAACTATGGCTACACCTTC.

The CDR3 sequence is CASSLVRPRWKNTEAFF. DNA of the CDR3: TGTGCCAGCAGCTTAGTTCGGCCAAGATGGAAGAACACTGAAGCTTTCTTT. The V call is TRBV7-9, the J call TRBJ1-1; D is unresolved. The CDR3 extends over 17 amino acids. The germline V gene encodes CDR1 SEHNR and CDR2 FQNEAQ (reference sequence). With 1 base removed from V and 1 base from J, the gap between germline ends came to 16 bases.

This clone was recorded once. J is TRBJ1-1 and V is TRBV6-5; no definite D call. V lost 2 bases and J 1 base, leaving 8 bases between the germline ends. The CDR3 loop spans 14 amino acids. The germline CDR1 and CDR2 sequences are MNHEY and SVGAGI. This chain's CDR3 is CASSYLRQNTEAFF. CDR3 DNA: TGTGCCAGCAGTTACCTCCGGCAGAACACTGAAGCTTTCTTT.

This chain uses TRBV11-2 with TRBJ2-5; perhaps TRBD2 as D (5 bases). The better agreement between TRBJ2-7 and the DNA end casts doubt on the J call. CDR3 size: 14 residues. Germline loops: CDR1 SGHAT, CDR2 FQNNGV. The CDR3: CASSWSRASYEQYF. In DNA form, the CDR3 reads TGTGCCAGCAGCTGGTCGAGGGCCAGCTACGAGCAGTACTTC.

The chain is built from TRBV7-2 and TRBJ2-5; 10 bases are shared with TRBD2. Per the germline V gene, CDR1 is SGHTA and CDR2 is FQGNSA. The J segment lost 4 bases and the V segment lost 5 bases, leaving 7 bases of the junction unmatched. The CDR3 has 15 residues. The CDR3, as DNA: TGTGCCAGCAGCGGTAGCGGGAGGCCCCGAGAGACCCAGTACTTC. It encodes CASSGSGRPRETQYF.

This clone is a singleton in its sample. The chain employs TRBV5-4 and TRBJ1-3; a possible D gene is TRBD1 (5 bases). The CDR3 totals 16 residues. Trimming pared 0 bases from V and 0 bases from J, leaving 10 bases between. Germline V CDR1 and CDR2: SGHNT, YYREEE (reference sequence). The CDR3 spells CASSLDQGSSGNTIYF. The CDR3 nucleotides read TGTGCCAGCAGCTTGGACCAGGGAAGCTCTGGAAACACCATATATTTT.

The chain recombines TRBV18 with TRBJ1-1, with 11 nucleotides matching TRBD1. The CDR3 runs to 16 residues. Per the germline V gene, CDR1 is KGHSH and CDR2 is LQKENI. J gave up 1 base and V 3 bases, and 4 bases lay outside the gene matches. The CDR3 region has the DNA TGTGCCAGCTCACCTCTTGGGACAGGGGGGAACACTGAAGCTTTCTTT. This encodes CASSPLGTGGNTEAFF. Full variable domain (missing parts from reference TRBV18 and TRBJ1-1): NAGVMQNPRHLVRRRGQEARLRCSPMKGHSHVYWYRQLPEEGLKFMVYLQKENIIDESGMPKERFSAEFPKEGPSILRIQQVVRGDSAAYFCASSPLGTGGNTEAFFGQGTRLTVV.

The chain couples TRBV5-1 to TRBJ2-1; 13 positions match TRBD2. The germline V gene encodes CDR1 SGHRS and CDR2 YFSETQ. CDR3 length: 18 residues. Trimming removed 4 bases from V and 6 bases from J; junction bases left unmatched: 13. The chain's CDR3 is CASSLRLAGGSLSNEQFF. For the CDR3, the DNA is TGCGCCAGCAGCCTACGACTAGCGGGAGGTTCATTGTCCAATGAGCAGTTCTTC. Filled out from reference TRBV5-1 and TRBJ2-1, the complete variable domain reads KAGVTQTPRYLIKTRGQQVTLSCSPISGHRSVSWYQQTPGQGLQFLFEYFSETQRNKGNFPGRFSGRQFSNSRSEMNVSTLELGDSALYLCASSLRLAGGSLSNEQFFGPGTRLTVL.

This chain links TRBV7-9 with TRBJ2-7; 8 nucleotides match TRBD2. V gave up 0 bases and J gave up 4 bases; unmatched junction bases: 8. Germline V lookup: CDR1 SEHNR, CDR2 FQNEAQ (reference sequence). This CDR3 contains 16 residues. The CDR3, as DNA: TGTGCCAGCAGCTTAGCCCCACAGCGGGAGTCTTACGAGCAGTACTTC. Its translation is CASSLAPQRESYEQYF.

A note on this clone: Other DNA sequences from this sample encode an identical CDR3 as well. The chain links TRBV6-5 to TRBJ2-5; 9 bases are shared with TRBD2. The CDR3 length is 16 residues. Germline V CDR1 and CDR2: MNHEY, SVGAGI. With 3 bases clipped from V and 1 base from J, the junction kept 6 bases outside the gene matches. CDR3 region: CASSYSLAGTQETQYF. In DNA, the CDR3 is TGTGCCAGCAGTTATTCCCTAGCGGGGACCCAAGAGACCCAGTACTTC.

This clone was detected once. J is TRBJ2-1 and V is TRBV11-1; TRBD2 might be the D (5 bases). The germline V gene encodes CDR1 SGHAT and CDR2 FQDESV (reference sequence). Trimming took off 2 bases at V and 9 bases at J, with 8 bases between the two ends. The CDR3 runs to 12 residues. CDR3 nucleotides: TGTGCCAGCAGCTTAAATGGAGGTGAGCAGTTCTTC. This codes for CASSLNGGEQFF.

The chain has TRBV5-4 and TRBJ2-5; TRBD2 might be the D (7 bases). V gave up 6 bases and J gave up 5 bases, with 20 bases separating them. The CDR3 spans 15 residues. Germline CDR1 SGHNT, CDR2 YYREEE (reference sequence). In nucleotides, the CDR3 is TGTGCCAGCAAGATGGGGGGCCTCGGGAGGGAGACCCAGTACTTC. Its translation: CASKMGGLGRETQYF. Supplemented by reference TRBV5-4 and TRBJ2-5, the full variable domain reads ETGVTQSPTHLIKTRGQQVTLRCSSQSGHNTVSWYQQALGQGPQFIFQYYREEENGRGNFPPRFSGLQFPNYSSELNVNALELDDSALYLCASKMGGLGRETQYFGPGTRLLVL.

The rearrangement joins TRBV27 to TRBJ1-2, with D tentatively TRBD1 (5 bases). V lost 0 bases to trimming and J lost 4 bases, with 9 bases between them. CDR1 and CDR2 (germline): MNHEY, SMNVEV (reference sequence). This CDR3 spans 14 amino acids. The CDR3 DNA reads as TGTGCCAGCAGTTTATCTCCAGGGCTCTATGGCTACACCTTC. Encoded protein: CASSLSPGLYGYTF.

About this clone: This same CDR3 is encoded by further DNA sequences in the sample. CDR3 coding DNA: TGCAGCGTTGGAACAGGGGGCAACACTGAAGCTTTCTTT. Its translation is CSVGTGGNTEAFF. The chain has TRBV29-1 and TRBJ1-1, with 9 bases matching TRBD1. The CDR3 totals 13 residues. Losses at the gene ends were 4 bases for V and 2 bases for J; bases not matched to a gene: 2. Per germline, CDR1 SQVTM and CDR2 ANQGSEA.

This chain uses TRBV5-1 with TRBJ2-3; tentatively, D is TRBD1 (6 bases). V was pared by 4 bases and J by 2 bases, with 17 bases between. Germline assignment: CDR1 SGHRS and CDR2 YFSETQ. This CDR3 is 16 amino acids long. The CDR3 region has the DNA TGCGCCAGCAGCCCGGGGACAAGCCTAGCCACAGATACGCAGTATTTT. Protein sequence: CASSPGTSLATDTQYF.

Turning to this clone: Additional DNA sequences in this sample encode the identical CDR3. The chain recombines TRBV2 with TRBJ2-7; D may be TRBD1 (5 bases). Germline CDR1 is SNHLY and CDR2 is FYNNEI. Trimming cost V 4 bases and J 4 bases, with 11 bases left between them. This CDR3 contains 13 residues. CDR3 in amino acids: CASSGQGGYEQYF. CDR3 coding DNA: TGTGCCAGCAGTGGGCAGGGCGGTTACGAGCAGTACTTC.

This clone was counted a few times. The same CDR3 is also encoded by other DNA sequences in this sample. V gene TRBV2 combines with J gene TRBJ1-6; D remains ambiguous. The CDR3 length is 11 residues. Germline values: CDR1 SNHLY, CDR2 FYNNEI. The V end was cut by 3 bases, the J end by 10 bases, with 4 bases between. CDR3 region: CASSENSPLHF. The CDR3 DNA sequence: TGTGCCAGCAGTGAGAACTCACCCCTCCACTTT.

This rearrangement joins TRBV6-6 to TRBJ1-1; D is unclear. CDR1 is MNHNY and CDR2 is SVGAGI in the germline V gene (reference sequence). This CDR3 is 14 amino acids long. Trimming removed 5 bases at V and 0 bases at J, with 10 bases between. DNA of the CDR3: TGTGCCAGCAGTCCCGACTACATGAACACTGAAGCTTTCTTT. This codes for CASSPDYMNTEAFF.

The chain carries TRBV10-3 and TRBJ2-6; no clear D. The CDR3 has 15 residues. The germline V and J ends were trimmed by 8 bases and 0 bases, with 11 bases remaining between them. Germline V CDR1 and CDR2: ENHRY, SYGVKD. CDR3 in amino acids: CAIREINSGANVLTF. The CDR3 nucleotides read TGTGCCATCCGAGAAATTAACTCTGGGGCCAACGTCCTGACTTTC.

This chain joins TRBV9 and TRBJ2-3, with TRBD1 identical over 7 bases. The CDR3 length is 16 residues. Unmatched junction bases numbered 10, after V lost 4 bases and J lost 2 bases. Germline lookup yields CDR1 SGDLS and CDR2 YYNGEE. The CDR3 reads CASSITTGTLTDTQYF. CDR3 nucleotides: TGTGCCAGCAGCATAACGACAGGGACACTCACAGATACGCAGTATTTT.